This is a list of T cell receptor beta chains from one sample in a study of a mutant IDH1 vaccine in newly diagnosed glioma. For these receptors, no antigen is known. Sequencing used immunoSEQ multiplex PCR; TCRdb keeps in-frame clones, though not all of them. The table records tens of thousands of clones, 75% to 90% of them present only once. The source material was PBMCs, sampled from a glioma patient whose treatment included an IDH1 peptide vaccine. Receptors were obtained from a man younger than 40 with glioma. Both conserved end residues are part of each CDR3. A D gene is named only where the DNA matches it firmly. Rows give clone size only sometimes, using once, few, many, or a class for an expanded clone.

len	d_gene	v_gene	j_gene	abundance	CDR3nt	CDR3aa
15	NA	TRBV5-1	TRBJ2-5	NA	TGCGCCAGCAGCTTCCCGGGGCTACCAGCAGAGACCCAGTACTTC	CASSFPGLPAETQYF
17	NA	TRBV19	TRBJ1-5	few	TGTGCCAGTAGTATAGATCAGCCAAGGCAGGCCCACCAGCCCCAGCATTTT	CASSIDQPRQAHQPQHF
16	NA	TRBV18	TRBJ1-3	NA	TGTGCCAGCTCACCAAATAAGGCGACCTCTGGAAACACCATATATTTT	CASSPNKATSGNTIYF
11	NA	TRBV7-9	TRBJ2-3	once	TGTGCCAGCAGCAACACAGATACGCAGTATTTT	CASSNTDTQYF
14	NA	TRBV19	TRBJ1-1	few	TGTGCCAGTAGATACCGGGACGGCTTGCTTGGAGCTTTCTTT	CASRYRDGLLGAFF
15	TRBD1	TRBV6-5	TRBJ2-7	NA	TGTGCCAGCAGTTCTTTGGCAGGGGGCTACAACGAGCAGTACTTC	CASSSLAGGYNEQYF
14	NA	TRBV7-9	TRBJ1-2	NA	TGTGCCAGCAGCTGGCAGGGGATCGGCTATGGCTACACCTTC	CASSWQGIGYGYTF
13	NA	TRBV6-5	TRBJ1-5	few	TGTGCCAGCAGCTACCTGGACGGGCAGCCCCAGCATTTT	CASSYLDGQPQHF
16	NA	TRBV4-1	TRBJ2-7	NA	TGCGCCAGCAGCCAAGGCTACCTAACCCGCATTTCCGAGCAGTACTTC	CASSQGYLTRISEQYF
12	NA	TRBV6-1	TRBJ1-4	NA	TGTGCCAGCGGGCAGATTAATGAAAAACTGTTTTTT	CASGQINEKLFF
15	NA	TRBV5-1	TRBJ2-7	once	TGCGCCAGCAGCTTTCTAGCGACCACTTCCTACGAGCAGTACTTC	CASSFLATTSYEQYF
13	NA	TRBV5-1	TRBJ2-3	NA	TGCGCCAGCAGTCGCCTAGGGGGAGATACGCAGTATTTT	CASSRLGGDTQYF
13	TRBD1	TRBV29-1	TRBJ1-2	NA	TGCAGCGTGTGGACAGGATCTAACTATGGCTACACCTTC	CSVWTGSNYGYTF
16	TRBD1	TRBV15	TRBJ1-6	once	TGTGCCACCAGCAGAGACCGACAGGGGAGGGATTCACCCCTCCACTTT	CATSRDRQGRDSPLHF
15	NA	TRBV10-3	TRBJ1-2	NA	TGTGCCATCAAGGGAGACAGGCTTGCTAACTATGGCTACACCTTC	CAIKGDRLANYGYTF
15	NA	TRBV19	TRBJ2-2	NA	TGTGCCAGTAGTACCAGGGGTTTATGGGCCGGGGAGCTGTTTTTT	CASSTRGLWAGELFF
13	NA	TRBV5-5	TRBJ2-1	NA	TGTGCCAGCAGTCCTACAACAGGGAAAGAGCAGTTCTTC	CASSPTTGKEQFF
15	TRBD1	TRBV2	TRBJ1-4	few	TGTGCCAGCAGTGTACAGGGGGTTTCTAATGAAAAACTGTTTTTT	CASSVQGVSNEKLFF
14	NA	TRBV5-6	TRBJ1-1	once	TGTGCCAGCAGCTTGAAAGCCGGGGCCACTGAAGCTTTCTTT	CASSLKAGATEAFF
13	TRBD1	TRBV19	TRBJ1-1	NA	TGTGCCAGTAGGGACAGGGTTAACACTGAAGCTTTCTTT	CASRDRVNTEAFF
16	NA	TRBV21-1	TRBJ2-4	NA	TGTGCCAGCAGCAAAGGGACCGATCTAGCCAAAAACATTCAGTACTTC	CASSKGTDLAKNIQYF
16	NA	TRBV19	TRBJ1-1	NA	TGTGCCAGTAGTATAGATAACAACATCATGAACACTGAAGCTTTCTTT	CASSIDNNIMNTEAFF
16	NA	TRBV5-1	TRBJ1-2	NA	TGCGCCAGCAGCCCCTCGCCAGGGAGGCCTAACTATGGCTACACCTTC	CASSPSPGRPNYGYTF
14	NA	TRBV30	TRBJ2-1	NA	TGTGCCTGGAGTGGACTAGTGGCCTACAATGAGCAGTTCTTC	CAWSGLVAYNEQFF
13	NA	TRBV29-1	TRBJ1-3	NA	TGCAGCGTTGAGGGACCTACTGGAAACACCATATATTTT	CSVEGPTGNTIYF
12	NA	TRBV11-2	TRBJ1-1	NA	TGTGCCAGCAGCTTACGGTGGGCGGAAGCTTTCTTT	CASSLRWAEAFF
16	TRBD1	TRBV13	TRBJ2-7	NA	TGTGCCAGCAGCTCGCGGGACAGGGGGCGATCCTACGAGCAGTACTTC	CASSSRDRGRSYEQYF
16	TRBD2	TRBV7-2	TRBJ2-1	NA	TGTGCCAGCAGCCCCCGGGGGAGCGGGGCCTACAATGAGCAGTTCTTC	CASSPRGSGAYNEQFF
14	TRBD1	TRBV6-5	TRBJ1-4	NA	TGTGCCAGCAGTTCCGTTCGGACAGGAGAAAAACTGTTTTTT	CASSSVRTGEKLFF
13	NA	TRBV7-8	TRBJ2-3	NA	TGTGCCAGCAGCCTCCCGGCCGCAGATACGCAGTATTTT	CASSLPAADTQYF
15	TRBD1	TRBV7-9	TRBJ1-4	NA	TGTGCCAGCAGCCATAGCGAACAGGGGAATGAAAAACTGTTTTTT	CASSHSEQGNEKLFF
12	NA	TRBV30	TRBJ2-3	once	TGTGCCTGGAGTGTTGGCACAGGGACGCAGTATTTT	CAWSVGTGTQYF
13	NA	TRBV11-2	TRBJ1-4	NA	TGTGCCAGCAGGGGTCAGGGCAATGAAAAACTGTTTTTT	CASRGQGNEKLFF
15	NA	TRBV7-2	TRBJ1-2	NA	TGTGCCAGCAGCTTAGCGGGGGGGGCTTACTATGGCTACACCTTC	CASSLAGGAYYGYTF
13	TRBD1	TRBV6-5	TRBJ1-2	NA	TGTGCCAGCCGCCCCGACAGGGTATCTGGCTACACCTTC	CASRPDRVSGYTF
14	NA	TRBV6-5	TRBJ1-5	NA	TGTGCCAGCAGCCTCGCTTATAGCAATCAGCCCCAGCATTTT	CASSLAYSNQPQHF
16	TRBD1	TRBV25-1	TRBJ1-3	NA	TGTGCCAGCAGTGAAGGGGACAGGGGCTCTGGAAACACCATATATTTT	CASSEGDRGSGNTIYF
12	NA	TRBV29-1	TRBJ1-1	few	TGCAGCGCTTTGGACAGGAACACTGAAGCTTTCTTT	CSALDRNTEAFF
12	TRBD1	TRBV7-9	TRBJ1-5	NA	TGTGCCAGCAGCCAGGGGGATCAGCCCCAGCATTTT	CASSQGDQPQHF
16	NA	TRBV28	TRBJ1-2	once	TGTGCCAGCAGTTTTTATTTGAGCTGGTTAGGGTATGGCTACACCTTC	CASSFYLSWLGYGYTF
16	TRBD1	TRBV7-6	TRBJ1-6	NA	TGTGCCAGCAGCTTGGGGGGACAGGGTTCTTCTGGATCCCTCCACTTT	CASSLGGQGSSGSLHF
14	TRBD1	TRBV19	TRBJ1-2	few	TGTGCCAGTAGTAACAGACAGGGAACCTATGGCTACACCTTC	CASSNRQGTYGYTF
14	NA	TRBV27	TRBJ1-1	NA	TGTGCCAGCAGTTTAGGGGGCTGGTACACTGAAGCTTTCTTT	CASSLGGWYTEAFF
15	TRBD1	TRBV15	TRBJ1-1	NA	TGTGCCACCAGCAGTCACCGGACAGGATATACTGAAGCTTTCTTT	CATSSHRTGYTEAFF
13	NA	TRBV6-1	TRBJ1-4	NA	TGTGCCAGCAGTGACAGGTACAATGAAAAACTGTTTTTT	CASSDRYNEKLFF
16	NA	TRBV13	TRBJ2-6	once	TGTGCCAGCACCCGAGGAGGGAACTCTGGGGCCAACGTCCTGACTTTC	CASTRGGNSGANVLTF
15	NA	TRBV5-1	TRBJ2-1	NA	TGCGCCAGCAGCGGAGGGCCCTCTGGGCACAATGAGCAGTTCTTC	CASSGGPSGHNEQFF
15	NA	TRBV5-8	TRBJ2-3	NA	TGTGCCAGCAGCGCCTGGGGGGCTAGCACAGATACGCAGTATTTT	CASSAWGASTDTQYF
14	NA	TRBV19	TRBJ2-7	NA	TGTGCCAGTAGTGACCGGGGGGCTCCCTACGAGCAGTACTTC	CASSDRGAPYEQYF
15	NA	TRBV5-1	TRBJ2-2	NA	TGCGCCAGCAGCTCGGGGGCAGAGAACACCGGGGAGCTGTTTTTT	CASSSGAENTGELFF
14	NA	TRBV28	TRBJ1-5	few	TGTGCCAGCACTCCCAGGGGTAGCAATCAGCCCCAGCATTTT	CASTPRGSNQPQHF
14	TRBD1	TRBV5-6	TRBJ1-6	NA	TGTGCCAGCAGCGCGCGACAGGGACGTTCACCCCTCCACTTT	CASSARQGRSPLHF
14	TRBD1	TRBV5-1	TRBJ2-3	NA	TGCGCCAGCAGCGTGGGACAGGGTGGTGATACGCAGTATTTT	CASSVGQGGDTQYF
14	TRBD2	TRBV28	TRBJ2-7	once	TGTGCCAGCAGTTTATGGGGGGAGGGCTACGAGCAGTACTTC	CASSLWGEGYEQYF
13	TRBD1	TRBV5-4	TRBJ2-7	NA	TGTGCCAGCAGCTTGGGACAGGGCCACGAGCAGTACTTC	CASSLGQGHEQYF
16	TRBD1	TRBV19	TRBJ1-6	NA	TGTGCCAGTAGTATTTATCGGGACAGGGGTAATTCACCCCTCCACTTT	CASSIYRDRGNSPLHF